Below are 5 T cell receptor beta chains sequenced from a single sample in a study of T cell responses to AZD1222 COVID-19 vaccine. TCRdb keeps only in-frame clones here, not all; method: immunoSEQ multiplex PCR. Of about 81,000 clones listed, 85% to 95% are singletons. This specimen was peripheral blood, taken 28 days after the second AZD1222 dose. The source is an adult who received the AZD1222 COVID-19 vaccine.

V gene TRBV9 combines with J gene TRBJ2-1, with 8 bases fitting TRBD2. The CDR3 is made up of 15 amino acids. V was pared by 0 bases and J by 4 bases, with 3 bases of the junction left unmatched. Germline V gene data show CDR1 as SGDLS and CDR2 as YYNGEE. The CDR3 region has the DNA TGTGCCAGCAGCGTAGGTAGCGGGGTATACAATGAGCAGTTCTTC. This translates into CASSVGSGVYNEQFF.

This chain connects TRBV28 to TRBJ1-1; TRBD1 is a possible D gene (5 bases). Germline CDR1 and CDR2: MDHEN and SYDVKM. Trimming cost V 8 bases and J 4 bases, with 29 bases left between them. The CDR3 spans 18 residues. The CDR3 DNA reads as TGTGCCAGCTTCACGGGTATAACCGCCGGGACCGGGGGCACTGAAGCTTTCTTT. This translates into CASFTGITAGTGGTEAFF.

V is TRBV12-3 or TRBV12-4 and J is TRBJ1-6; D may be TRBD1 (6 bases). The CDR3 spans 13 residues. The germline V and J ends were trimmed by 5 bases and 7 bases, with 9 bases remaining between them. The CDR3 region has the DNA TGTGCCAGCAGTGGACAGACCAATTCACCCCTCCACTTT. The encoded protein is CASSGQTNSPLHF.

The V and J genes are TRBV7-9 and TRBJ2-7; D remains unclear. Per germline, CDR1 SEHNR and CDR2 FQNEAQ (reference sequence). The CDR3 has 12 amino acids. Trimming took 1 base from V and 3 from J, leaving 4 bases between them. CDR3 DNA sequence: TGTGCCAGCAGCTTAGTTCTCTACGAGCAGTACTTC. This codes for CASSLVLYEQYF.

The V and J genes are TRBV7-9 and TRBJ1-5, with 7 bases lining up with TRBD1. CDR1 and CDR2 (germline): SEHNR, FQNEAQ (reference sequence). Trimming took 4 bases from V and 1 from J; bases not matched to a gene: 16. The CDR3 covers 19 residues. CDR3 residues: CASSSTRDRVVESNQPQHF. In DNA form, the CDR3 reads TGTGCCAGCAGCTCGACAAGAGACAGGGTAGTAGAAAGCAATCAGCCCCAGCATTTT.